What follows are 7 T cell receptor beta chains derived from one specimen sequenced in a study of control samples from healthy donors and cancer patients. Data came from immunoSEQ multiplex PCR; TCRdb stores just in-frame clones and leaves some out. There are about 89,000 clones in the sample; more than 75% occur only once, and about 2.1% lies in the top ten. The specimen was blood. Source of these receptors: a woman aged 40 to 50 in good health.

The chain is built from TRBV21-1 and TRBJ1-3; the D call in the table, TRBD1, was not verified against the DNA. TRBV21-1 is shown as a pseudogene. This CDR3 is built from 16 residues. CDR3 bases: TGTGCCAGCAGCAAAGTCCGACAGGGGAGGGGAAACACCATATATTTT. Protein sequence: CASSKVRQGRGNTIYF.

The chain carries TRBV19 and TRBJ1-1; TRBD1 might be the D (5 bases). The germline gives CDR1 LNHDA, CDR2 SQIVND (reference sequence). This CDR3 has 16 residues. V was pared by 5 bases and J by 0 bases, with 16 bases between. The CDR3 loop reads CASSRRARTVNTEAFF. In nucleotides, the CDR3 is TGTGCCAGTAGTCGCAGGGCCCGGACGGTGAACACTGAAGCTTTCTTT.

The CDR3 region is CASSQGPAGATNEKLFF. The CDR3 DNA reads as TGCGCCAGCAGCCAAGGCCCAGCAGGTGCAACTAATGAAAAACTGTTTTTT. This rearrangement joins TRBV4-3 to TRBJ1-4; no clear D. CDR3 length: 17 residues. Germline CDR1 and CDR2: LGHNA and YSLEER. V shed 1 base and J shed 0 bases, with 12 bases lying between them.

The chain joins TRBV6-6 to TRBJ1-2; D unresolved. CDR3 size: 16 residues. V was trimmed by 2 bases and J by 0 bases, leaving 13 bases between them. Germline CDR1 reads MNHNY; CDR2 reads SVGAGI (reference sequence). CDR3 region: CASSYPEMSTNYGYTF. The CDR3 DNA reads as TGTGCCAGCAGTTACCCCGAGATGAGTACTAACTATGGCTACACCTTC.

The V gene is TRBV30, the J gene TRBJ1-6; 8 nucleotides match TRBD1. The V segment lost 5 bases and the J segment 0 bases; nucleotides outside the gene matches: 6. The CDR3 is 16 residues long. In germline, CDR1 is GTSNPN, CDR2 SVGIG (reference sequence). CDR3 DNA sequence: TGTGCCTGGTGGGACAGGACGAGCTCCTATAATTCACCCCTCCACTTT. Translation gives CAWWDRTSSYNSPLHF.

Here the CDR3 DNA reads TGTGCCAGCTCACCATCAGCAGGGCCACTAGCTGAAGCTTTCTTT. This encodes CASSPSAGPLAEAFF. This chain joins TRBV18 and TRBJ1-1; D possibly corresponds to TRBD1 (5 bases). Germline CDR1 and CDR2: KGHSH and LQKENI. The CDR3 extends over 15 amino acids. V dropped 2 bases and J dropped 6 bases, with 16 bases sitting between them.

The chain links TRBV6-2 or TRBV6-3 to TRBJ2-2; D might be TRBD1 or TRBD2, each matching 6 bases. The germline V gene has CDR1 MNHEY and CDR2 SVGEGT. Trimming took 6 bases from V and 9 from J, leaving 20 bases between them. The length of the CDR3 is 15 residues. CDR3 amino acids: CASSGTSRGPRELFF. The CDR3 DNA follows: TGTGCCAGCAGCGGCACTAGCAGGGGTCCGAGGGAGCTGTTTTTT.